This TCR beta chain was observed in a study of CD8 T cells in Susac syndrome. TEMRA cells were FACS-enriched, with CD8+ and CD4+ T cells isolated negatively. Random-hexamer reverse transcription was applied to about 0.45 to 1 ug RNA. MiXCR, run by TCRdb on the immunoSEQ multiplex PCR reads, gives a single entry per CDR3 protein. The data hold some 200,000 distinct CDR3 sequences, with approximately 94% observed a single time. The specimen was CD4+ T cells from PBMCs. The clonotype comes from a human donor with Susac syndrome.

The CDR3: CASSLSRIGDRGYNVLTF. Here the CDR3 DNA reads TGTGCCAGCAGTTTATCGAGAATCGGGGACAGGGGCTACAACGTCCTGACTTTC. The rearrangement uses TRBV27 and TRBJ2-6; 10 bases agree with TRBD1. This CDR3 contains 18 residues. Unmatched junction bases numbered 11, after V lost 0 bases and J lost 9 bases. Germline CDR1 reads MNHEY; CDR2 reads SMNVEV (reference sequence).